A single sample gave rise to the 6 T cell receptor beta chains below, sequenced in a study of blood T cell repertoires in COVID-19. TCRdb keeps only in-frame clones here, not all; method: immunoSEQ multiplex PCR. The sample has 150,000 to 200,000 clones, 70% to 90% seen once. The sequenced sample was peripheral blood. Source of these receptors: an elderly woman in a cohort sampled during active or convalescent COVID-19.

The chain joins TRBV7-2 to TRBJ2-5; 8 bases agree with TRBD2. The CDR3 contains 15 residues. Germline V CDR1 and CDR2: SGHTA, FQGNSA. The V and J ends lost 2 bases and 1 base, in that order; junction bases with no gene match: 3. CDR3 residues: CASSLPLAGQETQYF. For the CDR3, the DNA is TGTGCCAGCAGCTTACCGCTAGCGGGCCAAGAGACCCAGTACTTC.

This clone was detected a few times. The chain carries TRBV4-1 and TRBJ1-1; no reliable D call. The ends were cut back, 1 base at V and 1 base at J, with 10 bases in the middle. The CDR3 covers 15 residues. The germline CDR1 and CDR2 sequences are MGHRA and YSYEKL. The CDR3 loop is CASSQVHRRNTEAFF. DNA of the CDR3: TGCGCCAGCAGCCAAGTCCACAGAAGGAACACTGAAGCTTTCTTT.

V is TRBV19 and J is TRBJ1-1; D perhaps matches TRBD1 (5 bases). The germline V gene has CDR1 LNHDA and CDR2 SQIVND (reference sequence). The CDR3 is 13 amino acids. The V end was cut by 5 bases, the J end by 4 bases, with 11 bases between. The CDR3 DNA is TGTGCCAGTAGTTCGGGGGTGGCCACTGAAGCTTTCTTT. This gives the protein CASSSGVATEAFF. The whole variable domain, filled in from reference TRBV19 and TRBJ1-1, reads DGGITQSPKYLFRKEGQNVTLSCEQNLNHDAMYWYRQDPGQGLRLIYYSQIVNDFQKGDIAEGYSVSREKKESFPLTVTSAQKNPTAFYLCASSSGVATEAFFGQGTRLTVV.

The rearrangement joins TRBV20-1 to TRBJ1-1, with 7 bases identical to TRBD1. Germline CDR1 DFQATT, CDR2 SNEGSKA (reference sequence). There are 11 residues in the CDR3. CDR3 sequence (DNA): TGCAGAGGAAAGACAGGGCCCGAAGCTTTCTTT. This encodes CRGKTGPEAFF.

The DNA for the CDR3 is TGTGCCAGCAGTGAACGTCCGCGGATTAGCAATCAGCCCCAGCATTTT. Protein product: CASSERPRISNQPQHF. The rearrangement joins TRBV6-1 to TRBJ1-5, with D unresolved. This CDR3 has 16 amino acids. V lost 2 bases, J lost 0 bases, and 11 bases lay in between. Germline loops: CDR1 MNHNS, CDR2 SASEGT.

V is TRBV19 and J is TRBJ2-5; D might be TRBD1 (6 bases). This CDR3 region has 13 residues. Germline V lookup: CDR1 LNHDA, CDR2 SQIVND (reference sequence). V was clipped by 1 base and J by 5 bases, with 8 bases between them. In nucleotides, the CDR3 is TGTGCCAGTAGTATAGCAGGGGAGGAGACCCAGTACTTC. Its protein is CASSIAGEETQYF.